Listed below are T cell receptor beta chains from one sample, sequenced in a study of T cells in Graves' hyperthyroidism and ophthalmopathy. TCRdb re-called the multiplex PCR reads through MiXCR, storing one row per CDR3 protein. The table includes around 360,000 distinct CDR3 sequences, around 15% detected once. The sequencing sample was made of blood. The receptor set was obtained from a woman aged 55-70 years with Graves' ophthalmopathy. Each CDR3 is given with its conserved first and last residue. A D gene is named only where the DNA matches it firmly. The listing skips clone size in some rows; elsewhere it reads once, few, many or a size class.

V	size	D	J	CDR3	DNA
TRBV28	many	NA	TRBJ2-7	CASSFMGAPTEGAYEQYF	TGTGCCAGCAGTTTCATGGGGGCCCCCACCGAGGGAGCCTACGAGCAGTACTTC
TRBV27	many	NA	TRBJ1-1	CASSLGRLNTEAFF	TGCGCCAGCAGCTTGGGGCGGCTGAACACTGAAGCTTTCTTT
TRBV7-3	NA	TRBD1	TRBJ2-1	CASSPGQDYNEQFF	TGTGCCAGCAGCCCAGGACAGGACTACAATGAGCAGTTCTTC
TRBV5-5	many	NA	TRBJ1-5	CASSIRVEGNQPQHF	TGTGCCAGCAGCATCAGGGTAGAAGGCAATCAGCCCCAGCATTTT
TRBV7-9	many	TRBD2	TRBJ2-1	CASSQGRGGEFF	TGTGCCAGCAGCCAAGGGAGGGGAGGAGAGTTCTTC
TRBV24-1	NA	TRBD2	TRBJ2-7	CAALAGHSYEQYF	TGTGCCGCCCTAGCGGGGCACTCCTACGAGCAGTACTTC
TRBV27	NA	TRBD1	TRBJ2-7	CATRDRPSSEQHF	TGTGCCACCAGGGACAGGCCTAGCAGCGAGCAGCACTTC
TRBV3-1	few	NA	TRBJ2-1	CASSQGGDSRSYNEQFF	TGTGCCAGCAGCCAAGGGGGCGATAGTAGGTCCTACAATGAGCAGTTCTTC
TRBV2	many	NA	TRBJ1-1	CATELGGQARNTEAFF	TGTGCCACCGAACTGGGTGGGCAGGCGAGGAACACTGAAGCTTTCTTT
TRBV20-1	NA	NA	TRBJ2-1	CSARDLITDEQFF	TGCAGTGCTAGAGATCTGATCACGGATGAGCAGTTCTTC
TRBV9	many	TRBD2	TRBJ2-7	CASSAQRDGRIYEQYF	TGTGCCAGCAGCGCCCAGCGGGACGGTCGGATTTACGAGCAGTACTTC
TRBV2	many	NA	TRBJ2-4	CASELEQTKNIQYF	TGTGCCAGCGAGCTAGAGCAAACCAAAAACATTCAGTACTTC
TRBV5-1	few	NA	TRBJ2-7	CASSFGPGMSYEQYF	TGCGCCAGCAGCTTCGGTCCGGGGATGTCCTACGAGCAGTACTTC
TRBV11-2	NA	NA	TRBJ2-5	CASSLSRISVPAASRAVQETQYF	NA
TRBV6-1	many	NA	TRBJ1-1	CASSINRATTEAFF	TGTGCCAGCAGTATCAACAGGGCGACGACTGAAGCTTTCTTT
TRBV28	few	NA	TRBJ2-5	CASSGGQETQYF	TGTGCCAGCAGTGGGGGGCAAGAGACCCAGTACTTC
TRBV10-2	NA	NA	TRBJ1-1	CASSESALEAFF	TGCGCCAGCAGTGAGTCGGCCCTTGAAGCTTTCTTT
TRBV20-1	many	TRBD2	TRBJ2-7	CSAGTTSRNEQYF	TGCAGTGCTGGGACTACCTCTAGGAACGAGCAGTACTTC
TRBV3-1	many	NA	TRBJ1-1	CASSDPSRTEAFF	TGTGCCAGCAGCGATCCGTCCAGGACTGAAGCTTTCTTT
TRBV9	NA	TRBD2	TRBJ2-3	CASSVLGTGEGRDTQYF	TGTGCCAGCAGCGTGCTGGGTACGGGGGAGGGCAGAGATACGCAGTATTTT
TRBV5-1	many	TRBD1	TRBJ2-7	CASSGARDRGQGEQYF	TGCGCCAGCAGCGGAGCCCGGGACAGGGGGCAGGGTGAGCAGTACTTC
TRBV2	NA	TRBD1	TRBJ2-6	CASRGTGLSGANVLTF	TGTGCCAGCAGGGGGACAGGGTTGTCTGGGGCCAACGTCCTGACTTTC
TRBV5-1	NA	NA	TRBJ2-6	CASSLVGEGANVLTF	TGCGCCAGCAGCTTGGTAGGAGAGGGGGCCAACGTCCTGACTTTC
TRBV30	few	TRBD1	TRBJ1-2	CAWSVAGGASGYTF	TGTGCCTGGAGTGTGGCAGGGGGCGCGAGTGGCTACACCTTC
TRBV3-1	many	TRBD2	TRBJ2-7	CASSRPSGRANEQYF	TGTGCCAGCAGCCGGCCTAGCGGGAGGGCCAATGAGCAGTACTTC
TRBV20-1	many	TRBD2	TRBJ2-5	CSARGGRVPGRAETQYF	TGCAGTGCCCGGGGGGGGCGAGTGCCCGGGAGGGCAGAGACCCAGTACTTC
TRBV7-3	NA	NA	TRBJ1-6	CASSFEPGPNSPLHF	TGTGCCAGCAGCTTCGAACCGGGGCCTAATTCACCCCTCCACTTT
TRBV7-2	many	NA	TRBJ2-7	CASSPSRASYEQYF	TGTGCCAGCAGCCCTTCGCGGGCCTCCTACGAGCAGTACTTC
TRBV9	NA	NA	TRBJ1-4	CASSVAGADEKLFF	TGTGCCAGCAGCGTAGCTGGGGCGGATGAAAAACTGTTTTTT
TRBV24-1	many	NA	TRBJ2-1	CATSDPKAHGTYNEQFF	TGTGCCACCAGTGACCCTAAGGCCCATGGAACCTACAATGAGCAGTTCTTC
TRBV18	many	TRBD2	TRBJ2-2	CASSPGTTNTGELFF	TGTGCCAGCTCACCGGGGACTACGAACACCGGGGAGCTGTTTTTT